These 9 T cell receptor beta chains were all obtained from the same sample, sequenced in a study of blood T cell repertoires in COVID-19. Libraries were prepared by immunoSEQ multiplex PCR; TCRdb keeps only in-frame clonotypes and omits some of them. Among around 140,000 clones listed, 65% to 85% were seen once. The sample was peripheral blood. These receptors were taken from a woman over 75 with acute or convalescent COVID-19.

The V gene is TRBV19, the J gene TRBJ1-1, with 9 bases identical to TRBD1. This CDR3 is 16 amino acids long. V lost 5 bases, J lost 6 bases, and 13 bases stayed unmatched. CDR1 is LNHDA and CDR2 is SQIVND in the germline V gene (reference sequence). The CDR3 nucleotides read TGTGCCAGTAGTCACGGGACAGGGTTAATGCCTCCTGAAGCTTTCTTT. It codes for CASSHGTGLMPPEAFF.

The genes are TRBV27 and TRBJ1-2; TRBD1 aligns across 12 bases. Per germline, CDR1 MNHEY and CDR2 SMNVEV (reference sequence). The CDR3 extends over 15 amino acids. Trimming cost V 5 bases and J 7 bases; bases outside gene matches: 8. DNA for the CDR3: TGTGCCAGCAGTCCGTCGGGACAGGGGGCAGGTGGCTACACCTTC. It specifies CASSPSGQGAGGYTF.

V and J are TRBV5-5 and TRBJ1-2, with D unresolved. V was clipped by 2 bases and J by 0 bases, with 11 bases between them. Germline values: CDR1 SGHKS, CDR2 YYEKEE (reference sequence). The CDR3 sequence is 15 residues long. DNA for the CDR3: TGTGCCAGCAGCTTTGACCCGGGTGCTAACTATGGCTACACCTTC. Its protein product is CASSFDPGANYGYTF.

This clone showed up just a few times. The chain joins TRBV15 to TRBJ1-1; D uncertain. This CDR3 contains 12 residues. The germline V gene encodes CDR1 LNHNV and CDR2 YYDKDF (reference sequence). Trimming stripped 2 bases from V and 5 bases from J, with 6 bases between. This CDR3 is CATSRRETEAFF. CDR3 nucleotides: TGTGCCACCAGCAGACGGGAGACTGAAGCTTTCTTT.

J is TRBJ2-1 and V is TRBV9; maybe TRBD1 (7 bases). Germline V gene lookup returns CDR1 SGDLS and CDR2 YYNGEE. V lost 3 bases and J lost 7, with 20 bases in between. The CDR3 consists of 16 residues. The CDR3 sequence is CASSAHPAQGGNEQFF. CDR3 DNA sequence: TGTGCCAGCAGCGCCCACCCCGCCCAGGGGGGTAATGAGCAGTTCTTC.

This chain connects TRBV5-1 to TRBJ2-3, with 11 positions matching TRBD2. From germline, CDR1 is SGHRS and CDR2 YFSETQ. The CDR3 covers 13 residues. The V segment lost 7 bases and the J segment 5 bases; nucleotides outside the gene matches: 3. CDR3 DNA sequence: TGCGCCAGCGGACTAGCGGGTGGAGATACGCAGTATTTT. It is translated as CASGLAGGDTQYF.

This clone showed up just once. V and J are TRBV6-6 and TRBJ2-7; perhaps TRBD2 as D (6 bases). V gave up 6 bases and J gave up 3 bases, with 12 bases separating them. CDR1 is MNHNY, CDR2 SVGAGI, per germline (reference sequence). The length of the CDR3 is 13 residues. The CDR3 region is CASRGTGNYEQYF. Here the CDR3 DNA reads TGTGCCAGCAGGGGGACTGGAAACTACGAGCAGTACTTC.

This chain's CDR3 is CASSKDLQGSGTEAFF. CDR3 DNA: TGTGCCAGCAGCAAAGACCTACAGGGGTCTGGTACTGAAGCTTTCTTT. The V and J genes are TRBV21-1 and TRBJ1-1; the D call TRBD1 from the table was never checked on the DNA. TRBV21-1 is a pseudogene locus. The CDR3 is made up of 16 amino acids.

The chain joins TRBV19 to TRBJ1-1, with no clear D. Trimming left V 4 bases short and J 0 bases short, with 12 bases between. CDR1 and CDR2 (germline): LNHDA, SQIVND (reference sequence). This CDR3 has 15 residues. CDR3 sequence (DNA): TGTGCCAGTAGTACCTTCGACGGAGTGAACACTGAAGCTTTCTTT. Residues: CASSTFDGVNTEAFF. Full variable domain (outside the CDR3, taken from reference TRBV19 and TRBJ1-1): DGGITQSPKYLFRKEGQNVTLSCEQNLNHDAMYWYRQDPGQGLRLIYYSQIVNDFQKGDIAEGYSVSREKKESFPLTVTSAQKNPTAFYLCASSTFDGVNTEAFFGQGTRLTVV.